The 14 T cell receptor beta chains reported below all come from one sample, sequenced in a study of shared clonotypes between healthy human individuals. Assay: immunoSEQ multiplex PCR; the TCRdb copy retains only in-frame clones and omits some. This sample carries about 2.4 million clones, approximately 92% of them seen once, and the ten largest clones take over 0.12%. The material sequenced was naive CD4+ T cells sorted from blood. Subset: CD45RA+ positively selected. The receptors were sampled from a man younger than 30 in good health.

This chain links TRBV5-6 with TRBJ1-1; the D gene is possibly TRBD1 (6 bases). The germline V and J ends were trimmed by 5 bases and 1 base, with 18 bases remaining between them. The CDR3 has 16 amino acids. The germline gives CDR1 SGHDT, CDR2 YYEEEE. This CDR3 reads CASSRAGGAKNTEAFF. CDR3 coding DNA: TGTGCCAGCAGTCGAGCGGGGGGCGCGAAGAACACTGAAGCTTTCTTT.

V gene TRBV4-1 combines with J gene TRBJ2-1, with TRBD1 identical over 8 bases. The CDR3 is made up of 14 amino acids. CDR1 MGHRA and CDR2 YSYEKL come from the germline V gene. V dropped 4 bases and J dropped 7; count of bases not matched to a gene: 6. The CDR3 DNA reads as TGCGCCAGCAGCCCGTGGACAGGGCGGAATGAGCAGTTCTTC. It codes for CASSPWTGRNEQFF.

The genes are TRBV9 and TRBJ2-2, with D perhaps TRBD1 (6 bases). This CDR3 contains 15 residues. Germline V gene sequence: CDR1 SGDLS, CDR2 YYNGEE. The V end was cut by 3 bases, the J end by 4 bases, with 13 bases between. The CDR3 sequence is CASSATPGVTGELFF. CDR3 bases: TGTGCCAGCAGCGCAACCCCAGGGGTCACCGGGGAGCTGTTTTTT.

This clone was observed a single time. Here the CDR3 reads CASSFTGDSPLHF. The CDR3 bases are TGTGCCAGCAGCTTTACAGGAGATTCACCCCTCCACTTT. The chain is built from TRBV7-9 and TRBJ1-6; D is perhaps TRBD1 (5 bases). Per the germline V gene, CDR1 is SEHNR and CDR2 is FQNEAQ (reference sequence). V was shortened by 3 bases and J by 8 bases, with 8 bases between the two germline ends. The CDR3 runs to 13 residues. The complete variable domain, with remaining parts taken from reference TRBV7-9 and TRBJ1-6, reads DTGVSQNPRHKITKRGQNVTFRCDPISEHNRLYWYRQTLGQGPEFLTYFQNEAQLEKSRLLSDRFSAERPKGSFSTLEIQRTEQGDSAMYLCASSFTGDSPLHFGNGTRLTVT.

The chain employs TRBV18 and TRBJ2-1; no clear D. The CDR3 has 14 amino acids. Deletions cut 0 bases from V and 3 bases from J, with 6 bases between. The V gene's germline CDR1 is KGHSH and CDR2 LQKENI. The CDR3 DNA reads as TGTGCCAGCTCACCACCGGCAGGCTACAATGAGCAGTTCTTC. Translation gives CASSPPAGYNEQFF.

This chain links TRBV28 with TRBJ2-1, with D perhaps matching TRBD2 (5 bases). CDR3 size: 15 residues. The germline V gene has CDR1 MDHEN and CDR2 SYDVKM. Trimming pared 5 bases from V and 8 bases from J, leaving 19 bases between. The CDR3 here is CASSPSGTGIDEQFF. The CDR3 coding sequence is TGTGCCAGCAGTCCCTCGGGCACCGGGATAGATGAGCAGTTCTTC.

The J gene is TRBJ1-2, the V gene TRBV5-4, with D perhaps matching TRBD1 (6 bases). The V and J ends lost 4 bases and 6 bases respectively, with 16 bases between them. Per the germline V gene, CDR1 is SGHNT and CDR2 is YYREEE (reference sequence). This CDR3 spans 14 amino acids. CDR3 DNA sequence: TGTGCCAGCAGCACCACCGGACAGCATGATGGCTACACCTTC. This encodes CASSTTGQHDGYTF.

The rearrangement uses TRBV30 and TRBJ2-7; the D gene is possibly TRBD2 (6 bases). V was trimmed by 1 base and J by 6 bases, leaving 16 bases between them. Germline V gene sequence: CDR1 GTSNPN, CDR2 SVGIG (reference sequence). This CDR3 has 14 amino acids. In DNA, the CDR3 is TGTGCCTGGAGTGGGCAGGGACTTTTGGGCGAGCAGTACTTC. It is translated as CAWSGQGLLGEQYF.

In its sample, this clone was seen once. The CDR3, as DNA: TGTGCCAGCAGCCCCGGAGACACCCGGAAGAGCTACACCTTC. This gives the protein CASSPGDTRKSYTF. The chain uses TRBV11-2 and TRBJ1-2, with no clear D. CDR1 is SGHAT and CDR2 is FQNNGV in the germline V gene. Trimming cost V 5 bases and J 9 bases, with 19 bases left between them. This CDR3 has 14 residues.

The chain has TRBV30 and TRBJ1-4; 10 nucleotides agree with TRBD1. The CDR3 has 15 amino acids. V lost 1 base to trimming and J lost 4 bases; unmatched junction nucleotides: 3. Germline CDR1 GTSNPN, CDR2 SVGIG (reference sequence). The CDR3 reads CAWSAGTGVNEKLFF. The CDR3 coding sequence is TGTGCCTGGAGTGCTGGGACAGGGGTTAATGAAAAACTGTTTTTT.

The V call is TRBV5-1, the J call TRBJ2-5; 8 nucleotides match TRBD2. This CDR3 contains 16 residues. The ends lost 0 bases at V and 5 bases at J; junction bases unmatched: 9. Germline-derived CDR1 and CDR2 are SGHRS and YFSETQ. The CDR3 DNA is TGCGCCAGCAGCTTGGCCTCGGGACTAGTCTTGGAGACCCAGTACTTC. Protein: CASSLASGLVLETQYF.

A note on this clone: A junction boundary mismatches the germline segment, possibly from a read error. The chain links TRBV2 to TRBJ2-1; the D gene is possibly TRBD1 (8 bases). Germline CDR1 reads SNHLY; CDR2 reads FYNNEI. CDR3 size: 15 residues. The CDR3, as DNA: TGTGCCAGCAGTGGGGGGGGACAGGACTACAGTGAGCAGTTCTTC. Its protein is CASSGGGQDYSEQFF. Drawing the rest from reference TRBV2 and TRBJ2-1, the complete variable domain is EPEVTQTPSHQVTQMGQEVILRCVPISNHLYFYWYRQILGQKVEFLVSFYNNEISEKSEIFDDQFSVERPDGSNFTLKIRSTKLEDSAMYFCASSGGGQDYSEQFFGPGTRLTVL.

The rearrangement joins TRBV5-4 to TRBJ2-1; 9 bases align to TRBD2. Germline CDR1 and CDR2: SGHNT and YYREEE (reference sequence). The CDR3 runs to 15 residues. Trimming took 0 bases from V and 10 from J; bases not matched to a gene: 8. The CDR3 region has the DNA TGTGCCAGCAGCTTGGGGCGGGAGGGGCCTAAAGAGCAGTTCTTC. It codes for CASSLGREGPKEQFF.

The genes are TRBV5-1 and TRBJ1-3; 12 nucleotides line up with TRBD1. There are 15 residues in the CDR3. The germline V gene has CDR1 SGHRS and CDR2 YFSETQ. V shed 5 bases, J shed 1 base, and the junction held 1 base outside the gene matches. The CDR3 DNA is TGCGCCAGCAGGGGACAGGGGGCTTCTGGAAACACCATATATTTT. Translation gives CASRGQGASGNTIYF.